This TCR beta chain is from a study of cytomegalovirus exposure and HLA in healthy donors. Germline V lookup: CDR1 MNHEY, CDR2 SVGAGI. Trimming left V 7 bases short and J 8 bases short, with 20 bases between. This CDR3 region has 14 residues. The PCR made use of 60 Vbeta and 13 Jbeta primers. Profiled with immunoSEQ multiplex PCR; TCRdb holds only in-frame clones, not every one. The table has more than 110,000 clones, about 10% seen once. This clone was observed a handful of times. Input material: PBMCs. This receptor was obtained from a man in his forties or fifties in good health and CMV-seronegative. This rearrangement joins TRBV6-5 to TRBJ1-1, with D perhaps matching TRBD1 (6 bases). The CDR3 protein is CASNEISGVTEAFF. The CDR3 DNA follows: TGTGCCAGCAACGAAATCTCAGGGGTAACGGAAGCTTTCTTT.